The 8 T cell receptor beta chains presented below share a single source sample, sequenced in a study of T cells after yellow fever vaccination. TCRdb re-analysed the 5' RACE reads in MiXCR, keeping a single row per CDR3 protein. The sample carries a few hundred thousand distinct CDR3 sequences, roughly 4% recorded once. This material consisted of PBMCs, taken 5 days after the yellow fever booster vaccination. The receptors shown here come from a man aged 18 to 29 who received the YFV17D yellow fever vaccine.

This clonotype was seen repeatedly, ten times or more. The chain recombines TRBV20-1 with TRBJ1-4, with 8 nucleotides matching TRBD1. This CDR3 spans 14 amino acids. The germline gives CDR1 DFQATT, CDR2 SNEGSKA (reference sequence). The V gene end was trimmed by 3 bases and the J gene end by 6 bases; junction bases not matched to a gene: 6. CDR3 region: CSARGTGGYEKLFF. CDR3 bases: TGCAGTGCTAGGGGGACAGGCGGTTATGAAAAACTGTTTTTT.

Of note for this clonotype: A much larger clone lies a single base off, so this may be a read error. In nucleotides, the CDR3 is TGCGCCAGCGGCCAAGGCGTCCAGGGTAGATTCTACGAGCAGTACTTC. Protein sequence: CASGQGVQGRFYEQYF. The chain has TRBV4-3 and TRBJ2-7, with D possibly matching TRBD1 (5 bases). Germline V gene sequence: CDR1 LGHNA, CDR2 YSLEER. This CDR3 is built from 16 residues.

In this sample, this clonotype turned up many times. The genes are TRBV11-2 and TRBJ2-3; 8 bases map to TRBD2. With V trimmed by 0 bases and J by 2 bases, 4 bases remained unmatched. CDR1 and CDR2 from the germline V gene are SGHAT and FQNNGV. CDR3 length equals 16 residues. CDR3 DNA sequence: TGTGCCAGCAGCTTAGAAGGCGGGGGGCTCACAGATACGCAGTATTTT. It specifies CASSLEGGGLTDTQYF. Filled out from reference TRBV11-2 and TRBJ2-3, the complete variable domain reads EAGVAQSPRYKIIEKRQSVAFWCNPISGHATLYWYQQILGQGPKLLIQFQNNGVVDDSQLPKDRFSAERLKGVDSTLKIQPAKLEDSAVYLCASSLEGGGLTDTQYFGPGTRLTVL.

The CDR3 region is CASSSGTGAAFF. The CDR3 DNA is TGTGCCAGCAGTTCCGGGACAGGGGCCGCTTTCTTT. J is TRBJ1-1 and V is TRBV6-5; 10 bases are shared with TRBD1. V dropped 4 bases and J dropped 11; count of bases not matched to a gene: 4. This CDR3 has 12 residues. Germline V gene lookup returns CDR1 MNHEY and CDR2 SVGAGI.

The chain joins TRBV5-6 to TRBJ2-1, with 11 positions matching TRBD1. From germline, CDR1 is SGHDT and CDR2 YYEEEE. V shed 3 bases and J 4 bases; nucleotides not matched to a gene: 9. The CDR3 totals 17 residues. This chain's CDR3 is CASSSWTGTGGYNEQFF. CDR3 in DNA: TGTGCCAGCAGCTCGTGGACCGGGACAGGGGGGTACAATGAGCAGTTCTTC.

This clonotype has a count of ten or more. This rearrangement joins TRBV6-2 or TRBV6-3 to TRBJ2-2; TRBD1 agrees at 9 bases. This CDR3 region has 17 residues. From germline, CDR1 is MNHEY and CDR2 SVGEGT. With V trimmed by 0 bases and J by 2 bases, 4 bases remained unmatched. CDR3 DNA: TGTGCCAGCAGTTACTCCCCGGGACAGGGTAACACCGGGGAGCTGTTTTTT. Protein sequence: CASSYSPGQGNTGELFF.

This clonotype was seen ten or more times. This chain links TRBV9 with TRBJ1-3; 7 bases align to TRBD1. The V gene's germline CDR1 is SGDLS and CDR2 YYNGEE. J lost 0 bases, V lost 3 bases, and 6 bases had no gene match. This CDR3 has 16 amino acids. The CDR3 DNA follows: TGTGCCAGCAGCGCATTAGGGGGCTTCTCTGGAAACACCATATATTTT. Protein product: CASSALGGFSGNTIYF.

The chain uses TRBV5-4 and TRBJ2-7; tentative D call: TRBD2 (5 bases). V lost 0 bases to trimming and J lost 3 bases, with 10 bases between them. The CDR3 runs 14 residues. Germline CDR1 and CDR2: SGHNT and YYREEE (reference sequence). CDR3 nucleotides: TGTGCCAGCAGCTTGGGTAGGGAGATCTACGAGCAGTACTTC. Translated: CASSLGREIYEQYF.